Detailed here is one TCR beta chain. Its target is not known. The data were obtained in a study of blood T cells in healthy people across ages. Primers used in a second PCR of about 6 to 11 cycles were a sample-barcoded 5' primer and a J-beta primer mix. TCRdb independently ran MiXCR on the 5' RACE reads; one entry per CDR3 protein. The data contain approximately 940,000 distinct CDR3 sequences, approximately 49% of them seen just once; the ten biggest clones take up over 10%. Study-level points and caveats: Lack of knowledge of donor CMV status possibly confounded expanded clonotype changes.

Germline trimming cut 6 bases from V and 5 bases from J; bases unmatched to any gene: 6. CDR1 SQVTM and CDR2 ANQGSEA come from the germline V gene. This CDR3 comprises 13 residues. The chain links TRBV29-1 to TRBJ1-4; 7 bases match TRBD1. The sequence was collected from a man aged 25-40 years in good health. The material sequenced was blood. DNA of the CDR3: TGCAGCGTCCGGGACAGTGGAAATGAAAAACTGTTTTTT. Translation gives CSVRDSGNEKLFF.